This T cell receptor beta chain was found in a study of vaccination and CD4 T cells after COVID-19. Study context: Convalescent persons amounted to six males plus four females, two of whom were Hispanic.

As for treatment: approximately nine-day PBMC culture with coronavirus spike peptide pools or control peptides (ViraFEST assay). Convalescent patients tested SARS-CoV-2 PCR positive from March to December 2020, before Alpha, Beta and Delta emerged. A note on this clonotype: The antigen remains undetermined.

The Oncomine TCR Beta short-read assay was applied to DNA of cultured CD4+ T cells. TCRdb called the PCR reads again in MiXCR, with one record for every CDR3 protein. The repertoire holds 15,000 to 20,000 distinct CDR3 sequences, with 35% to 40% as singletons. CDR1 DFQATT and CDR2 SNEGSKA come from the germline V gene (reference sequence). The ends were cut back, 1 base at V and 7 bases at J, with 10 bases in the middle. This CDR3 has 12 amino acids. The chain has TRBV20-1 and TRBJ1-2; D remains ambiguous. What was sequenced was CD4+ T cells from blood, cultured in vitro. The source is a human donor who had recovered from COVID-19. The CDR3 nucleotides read TGCAGTGCTAGAGGTCTTTTCGGTGGCTACACCTTC. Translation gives CSARGLFGGYTF.